The 21 T cell receptor beta chains listed next were all sequenced from one sample in a study of OX40 agonist ivuxolimab in advanced cancers. TCRdb keeps only in-frame clones here, not all; method: immunoSEQ multiplex PCR. The sample contains 45,000 to 65,000 clones, around four fifths of which appear only once. Here the sequenced sample was CD4+ or CD8+ T cells sorted from blood, taken in a trial of the OX40 agonist ivuxolimab. These receptors all come from an adult with an advanced solid tumor such as melanoma, head and neck, liver or kidney cancer.

V and J are TRBV5-1 and TRBJ2-3, with 7 positions matching TRBD2. The CDR3 is made up of 17 amino acids. V was clipped by 2 bases and J by 2 bases; unmatched bases: 11. The germline V gene encodes CDR1 SGHRS and CDR2 YFSETQ. CDR3 residues: CASSFGAGDLSTDTQYF. The CDR3 DNA reads TGCGCCAGCAGCTTTGGTGCGGGGGACCTTTCCACAGATACGCAGTATTTT.

This rearrangement joins TRBV29-1 to TRBJ2-3; D gene unclear. The V gene lost 8 bases and the J gene lost 4 bases, with 10 bases spanning the gap. Germline values: CDR1 SQVTM, CDR2 ANQGSEA. This CDR3 is built from 11 residues. CDR3 residues: CSLTTADTQYF. The CDR3 coding sequence is TGCAGCTTAACTACGGCAGATACGCAGTATTTT.

This clone has just a few counts. V is TRBV7-9 and J is TRBJ1-1; TRBD1 might be the D (5 bases). Germline V lookup: CDR1 SEHNR, CDR2 FQNEAQ (reference sequence). V was shortened by 1 base and J by 5 bases, with 8 bases between the two germline ends. This CDR3 has 13 amino acids. CDR3 in amino acids: CASSLDRTTEAFF. The CDR3 DNA reads as TGTGCCAGCAGCTTAGACAGGACAACTGAAGCTTTCTTT.

The chain is built from TRBV10-2 and TRBJ2-5; 7 bases are shared with TRBD1. The CDR3 is 15 amino acids. With V trimmed by 0 bases and J by 5 bases, 6 bases remained unmatched. Germline CDR1 reads WSHSY; CDR2 reads SAAADI. As DNA, the CDR3 is TGCGCCAGCAGTGAGTCTAGGGGGCAAAGGGAGACCCAGTACTTC. This gives the protein CASSESRGQRETQYF.

The chain joins TRBV21-1 to TRBJ2-5; the table's D call of TRBD2 was not tested on the DNA. TRBV21-1 is deemed a pseudogene. The CDR3 is 16 residues long. The CDR3 protein is CASSPRASGGKETQYF. The CDR3, as DNA: TGTGCCAGCAGCCCGAGGGCTAGCGGGGGAAAAGAGACCCAGTACTTC.

This chain links TRBV6-1 with TRBJ1-6; D is unresolved. The CDR3 sequence is 16 residues long. Germline V CDR1 and CDR2: MNHNS, SASEGT. The V and J ends lost 4 bases and 0 bases respectively, with 10 bases between them. CDR3 DNA: TGTGCCAGCAGTGCCCTCACGAGCTCCTATAATTCACCCCTCCACTTT. It yields the protein CASSALTSSYNSPLHF.

The chain links TRBV15 to TRBJ2-7, with TRBD1 matching 11 bases. The CDR3 has 16 residues. V was pared by 3 bases and J by 4 bases, with 8 bases of the junction left unmatched. Germline V CDR1 and CDR2: LNHNV, YYDKDF (reference sequence). As DNA, the CDR3 is TGTGCCACCAGCAGGGATCCGGGACAGGGGGGGTACGAGCAGTACTTC. Amino acid sequence: CATSRDPGQGGYEQYF.

The chain joins TRBV11-3 to TRBJ2-2, with D hard to call. V was cut by 4 bases and J by 6 bases, with 9 bases left in between. CDR1 and CDR2 (germline): SGHNT, YENEEA. The CDR3 has 13 amino acids. The CDR3 protein is CASSSHPPGELFF. CDR3 DNA sequence: TGTGCCAGCAGCTCCCACCCCCCCGGGGAGCTGTTTTTT.

This clone was observed a handful of times. For the CDR3, the DNA is TGTGCCAGCAGCGAGGCCGCAACACCCAATTCACCCCTCCACTTT. Amino acids: CASSEAATPNSPLHF. The chain is built from TRBV7-9 and TRBJ1-6; no firm D call. Germline V CDR1 and CDR2: SEHNR, FQNEAQ (reference sequence). The CDR3 totals 15 residues. Deletions cut 5 bases from V and 7 bases from J, with 15 bases between.

The chain couples TRBV6-5 to TRBJ2-7; 9 bases line up with TRBD1. This CDR3 is 15 amino acids long. Germline CDR1 MNHEY, CDR2 SVGAGI. The V and J ends lost 0 bases and 4 bases, in that order; junction bases with no gene match: 4. CDR3 DNA: TGTGCCAGCAGTTACTCGGGACAGGGATATTACGAGCAGTACTTC. Its translation is CASSYSGQGYYEQYF.

The chain carries TRBV5-1 and TRBJ2-1, with 8 bases aligning to TRBD1. The germline V gene encodes CDR1 SGHRS and CDR2 YFSETQ. V shed 0 bases and J 3 bases; nucleotides not matched to a gene: 8. This CDR3 contains 17 residues. CDR3 DNA sequence: TGCGCCAGCAGCTTGGTTCGTTCGGGACAGGTCTACAATGAGCAGTTCTTC. It is translated as CASSLVRSGQVYNEQFF.

This rearrangement joins TRBV6-6 to TRBJ1-1; D call uncertain. The germline V gene encodes CDR1 MNHNY and CDR2 SVGAGI (reference sequence). The V and J ends lost 4 bases and 6 bases respectively, with 6 bases between them. This CDR3 contains 11 residues. DNA of the CDR3: TGTGCCAGCAGTTTCGGGGCTGAAGCTTTCTTT. Translation: CASSFGAEAFF.

This clone was recorded once. This chain links TRBV20-1 with TRBJ1-1; perhaps TRBD1 as D (5 bases). Trimming pared 3 bases from V and 7 bases from J, leaving 6 bases between. In germline, CDR1 is DFQATT, CDR2 SNEGSKA (reference sequence). CDR3 length: 10 residues. The chain's CDR3 is CSARGGEAFF. The CDR3 DNA reads TGCAGTGCTAGGGGGGGTGAAGCTTTCTTT.

The CDR3 DNA reads TGTGCCAGTGTACTAGCGGGGGGGCGGGTGGATACGCAGTATTTT. Translation gives CASVLAGGRVDTQYF. V is TRBV2 and J is TRBJ2-3; 13 bases agree with TRBD2. The J segment lost 6 bases and the V segment lost 9 bases, leaving 9 bases of the junction unmatched. Germline loops: CDR1 SNHLY, CDR2 FYNNEI. The length of the CDR3 is 15 residues.

The J gene is TRBJ1-3, the V gene TRBV10-2; the D gene is possibly TRBD1 (6 bases). Germline CDR1 is WSHSY and CDR2 is SAAADI. The CDR3 runs 14 residues. Trimming took off 3 bases at V and 2 bases at J, with 8 bases between the two ends. The CDR3 DNA follows: TGCGCCAGCAGTGAATGGGACACTGGAAACACCATATATTTT. Protein product: CASSEWDTGNTIYF.

The chain uses TRBV6-5 and TRBJ1-5, with D possibly matching TRBD1 (5 bases). Deletions cut 6 bases from V and 3 bases from J, with 9 bases between. The CDR3 sequence is 13 residues long. Germline V gene sequence: CDR1 MNHEY, CDR2 SVGAGI. CDR3 sequence: CASRAGTNQPQHF. For the CDR3, the DNA is TGTGCCAGCAGGGCCGGGACCAATCAGCCCCAGCATTTT.

The chain links TRBV5-1 to TRBJ1-1; unclear D gene. V was shortened by 0 bases and J by 1 base, with 7 bases between the two germline ends. Germline assignment: CDR1 SGHRS and CDR2 YFSETQ. The CDR3 consists of 14 residues. CDR3 sequence reads: CASSLVKQNTEAFF. DNA of the CDR3: TGCGCCAGCAGCTTGGTAAAACAGAACACTGAAGCTTTCTTT.

This chain connects TRBV7-2 to TRBJ2-1; perhaps D is TRBD1 or TRBD2 (5 bases each). V was pared by 1 base and J by 8 bases, with 15 bases between. The CDR3 has 15 residues. CDR1 is SGHTA, CDR2 FQGNSA, per germline. The CDR3 region has the DNA TGTGCCAGCAGCTTAGACCGGGGCGCGGTGGATGAGCAGTTCTTC. Translation: CASSLDRGAVDEQFF.

The J gene is TRBJ1-1, the V gene TRBV29-1, with D maybe TRBD1 (5 bases). The V end was cut by 3 bases, the J end by 4 bases, with 9 bases between. This CDR3 comprises 12 residues. Germline V gives CDR1 SQVTM, CDR2 ANQGSEA. The CDR3 nucleotides are TGCAGCGTTGACGGGGCGCGCACTGAAGCTTTCTTT. This sequence encodes CSVDGARTEAFF.

This clone appeared a single time. The gene calls are TRBV12-2 and TRBJ2-5; the table's D call of TRBD1 was not tested on the DNA. TRBV12-2 is designated a pseudogene. The CDR3 covers 17 residues. CDR3 sequence: CASRSPSKTGGQETQYF. CDR3 DNA sequence: TGTGCAAGTCGCAGCCCGTCAAAGACAGGGGGGCAAGAGACCCAGTACTTC.

V and J are TRBV19 and TRBJ1-6, with 9 bases identical to TRBD1. The CDR3 is made up of 14 amino acids. V shed 7 bases, J shed 11 bases, and the junction held 9 bases outside the gene matches. CDR1 is LNHDA, CDR2 SQIVND, per germline (reference sequence). CDR3 nucleotide sequence: TGTGCCAGTACCATACAGGGGGCGAAGCCACCCCTCCACTTT. Its translation is CASTIQGAKPPLHF.